The 24 T cell receptor beta chains listed next were all sequenced from one sample in a study of OX40 agonist ivuxolimab in advanced cancers. Repertoires were generated with immunoSEQ multiplex PCR, while TCRdb's copy carries only in-frame clones and drops some. Among roughly 67,000 clones listed, about 80% were seen once. This specimen consisted of CD4+ or CD8+ T cells sorted from blood, obtained in a trial of the OX40 agonist ivuxolimab. These receptors all stem from an adult with an advanced solid tumor such as melanoma, head and neck, liver or kidney cancer.

The V call is TRBV6-4, the J call TRBJ1-5, with D possibly matching TRBD1 (5 bases). This CDR3 is built from 15 residues. Trimming shortened V by 3 bases and J by 4 bases, and 13 bases separated the two germline ends. Looked up from germline, CDR1 is MRHNA and CDR2 is SNTAGT. The DNA of the CDR3 is TGTGCCAGCAGTGAAATCCCGGGGGTTAATCAGCCCCAGCATTTT. Translated, it gives CASSEIPGVNQPQHF.

The J gene is TRBJ2-7, the V gene TRBV21-1; the DNA was not used to check the table's D call, TRBD2. TRBV21-1 is labeled a pseudogene. This CDR3 spans 15 amino acids. The CDR3 bases are TGTGCCAGCAGCAAAGAGGCTTGCCCCAACTACGAGCAGTACGTC. It yields the protein CASSKEACPNYEQYV.

This clone was detected only once. V gene TRBV28 combines with J gene TRBJ1-5; D gene uncertain. With 2 bases removed from V and 4 bases from J, the gap between germline ends came to 6 bases. The CDR3 is made up of 13 amino acids. CDR1 and CDR2 from the germline V gene are MDHEN and SYDVKM. CDR3 amino acids: CASSLEFNQPQHF. The CDR3 bases are TGTGCCAGCAGTTTAGAGTTTAATCAGCCCCAGCATTTT.

The V and J genes are TRBV28 and TRBJ2-7; 9 bases agree with TRBD1. The CDR3 sequence is 16 residues long. The V and J ends lost 3 bases and 3 bases, in that order; junction bases with no gene match: 9. Germline V gives CDR1 MDHEN, CDR2 SYDVKM. The CDR3 region has the DNA TGTGCCAGCAGTTTGGGGGACAGGGCAGTAAACTACGAGCAGTACGTC. It encodes CASSLGDRAVNYEQYV.

Turning to this clone: At the DNA level, this CDR3 is encoded by other sequences in the same sample as well. This rearrangement joins TRBV30 to TRBJ2-7; TRBD2 might be the D (5 bases). This CDR3 has 11 amino acids. From germline, CDR1 is GTSNPN and CDR2 SVGIG (reference sequence). V was shortened by 0 bases and J by 6 bases, with 6 bases between the two germline ends. This CDR3 reads CAWSVLGEQYF. CDR3 nucleotide sequence: TGTGCCTGGAGTGTACTAGGCGAGCAGTACTTC.

The V and J genes are TRBV6-5 and TRBJ1-3, with 8 bases fitting TRBD1. CDR1 is MNHEY, CDR2 SVGAGI, per germline. V was clipped by 6 bases and J by 3 bases; unmatched bases: 7. The CDR3 is made up of 15 amino acids. The CDR3 loop is CASRPDRGDGNTIYF. The CDR3 DNA follows: TGTGCCAGCAGACCTGACAGGGGTGATGGAAACACCATATATTTT.

The chain joins TRBV6-6 to TRBJ2-7; maybe TRBD2 (6 bases). Germline V gives CDR1 MNHNY, CDR2 SVGAGI (reference sequence). V lost 1 base to trimming and J lost 3 bases, with 13 bases between them. The CDR3 is 15 residues long. The CDR3 reads CASSYLGGSGYEQYV. As DNA, the CDR3 is TGTGCCAGCAGTTACTTGGGGGGAAGTGGCTACGAGCAGTACGTC.

V usage is TRBV5-4 and J usage is TRBJ2-5; D perhaps matches TRBD2 (5 bases). The CDR3 is made up of 12 amino acids. The germline V gene encodes CDR1 SGHNT and CDR2 YYREEE (reference sequence). V lost 9 bases and J lost 1, with 10 bases in between. This chain's CDR3 is CATTISQETQYF. CDR3 DNA: TGTGCCACGACTATCAGCCAAGAGACCCAGTACTTC.

This clone turned up a few times. This rearrangement joins TRBV7-9 to TRBJ2-7; 7 nucleotides line up with TRBD1. The germline gives CDR1 SEHNR, CDR2 FQNEAQ (reference sequence). The CDR3 covers 19 residues. Germline trimming cut 1 base from V and 6 bases from J; bases unmatched to any gene: 21. CDR3 in amino acids: CASSLDRDRVNIWRIEQYF. CDR3 sequence (DNA): TGTGCCAGCAGCTTAGATCGTGACAGGGTAAATATTTGGCGGATCGAGCAGTACTTC.

This chain links TRBV5-4 with TRBJ2-1; 10 bases line up with TRBD1. V shed 5 bases, J shed 4 bases, and the junction held 9 bases outside the gene matches. The germline V gene has CDR1 SGHNT and CDR2 YYREEE (reference sequence). The CDR3 runs to 16 residues. CDR3 loop: CASSLDPGQGYNEQFF. The CDR3 bases are TGTGCCAGCAGTTTAGATCCGGGACAGGGGTACAATGAGCAGTTCTTC.

In regard to this clone: One end of the junction fails to match germline, which may point to a read error. The J gene is TRBJ1-3, the V gene TRBV18; the D gene is possibly TRBD1 (6 bases). Germline CDR1 reads KGHSH; CDR2 reads LQKENI. CDR3 length: 15 amino acids. The DNA of the CDR3 is TGTGCCAGCTCTCCACAGGGAGACTCTGGAAACACCATATATTTT. This sequence encodes CASSPQGDSGNTIYF.

This chain links TRBV19 with TRBJ2-6; perhaps D is TRBD1 or TRBD2 (5 bases each). V gave up 6 bases and J gave up 0 bases, with 9 bases separating them. CDR3 length: 15 amino acids. The germline CDR1 and CDR2 sequences are LNHDA and SQIVND (reference sequence). CDR3 bases: TGTGCCAGTAGCACAGGACTCTCTGGGGCCAACGTCCTGACTTTC. Its protein product is CASSTGLSGANVLTF.

The chain carries TRBV5-8 and TRBJ1-5; perhaps TRBD1 as D (6 bases). Looked up from germline, CDR1 is SGHTS and CDR2 is YDEGEE. Trimming removed 2 bases from V and 4 bases from J, with 7 bases in between. This CDR3 spans 13 amino acids. CDR3 in DNA: TGTGCCAGCAGCTTCGACAGGAATCAGCCCCAGCATTTT. The encoded protein is CASSFDRNQPQHF.

This clone occurred once. J is TRBJ2-5 and V is TRBV28; 8 bases align to TRBD2. V shed 4 bases and J 1 base; nucleotides not matched to a gene: 11. In germline, CDR1 is MDHEN, CDR2 SYDVKM. The CDR3 totals 17 residues. The CDR3 DNA follows: TGTGCCAGCAGTTGGGGCCCGGGGGGGCTTTTCCAAGAGACCCAGTACTTC. Residues: CASSWGPGGLFQETQYF.

The rearrangement links TRBV5-1 to TRBJ1-6; no clear D gene. This CDR3 contains 12 residues. The V gene lost 7 bases and the J gene lost 11 bases, with 13 bases spanning the gap. Germline V gene data show CDR1 as SGHRS and CDR2 as YFSETQ. The CDR3 nucleotides read TGCGCCAGCTCCTTGGACGGTCCACCCCTCCACTTT. Its protein is CASSLDGPPLHF.

The chain combines TRBV14 with TRBJ2-7; D is perhaps TRBD1 or TRBD2 (5 bases each). The CDR3 has 12 amino acids. Germline V gene data show CDR1 as SGHDN and CDR2 as FVKESK. V lost 8 bases, J lost 7 bases, and 15 bases lay in between. In DNA form, the CDR3 reads TGTGCCAGCTCTCAGGGCCCGGGGGAGCAGTACTTC. Translation: CASSQGPGEQYF.

This chain links TRBV7-9 with TRBJ2-1; D unclear. The V gene lost 4 bases and the J gene lost 5 bases, with 12 bases spanning the gap. Looked up from germline, CDR1 is SEHNR and CDR2 is FQNEAQ (reference sequence). The CDR3 is 14 residues long. The CDR3 bases are TGTGCCAGCAGCTCGTGGTTGGGTAACAATGAGCAGTTCTTC. Encoded protein: CASSSWLGNNEQFF.

This clone turned up a few times. This chain links TRBV5-1 with TRBJ1-2; perhaps TRBD1 as D (5 bases). V lost 4 bases to trimming and J lost 6 bases, with 10 bases between them. CDR3 size: 12 residues. Germline V CDR1 and CDR2: SGHRS, YFSETQ. The CDR3 sequence: CASSITGDGYTF. CDR3 nucleotides: TGCGCCAGCAGCATCACAGGAGATGGCTACACCTTC.

The V gene is TRBV4-3, the J gene TRBJ2-7; tentative D call: TRBD1 (7 bases). CDR3 length equals 14 residues. Trimming took off 4 bases at V and 7 bases at J, with 17 bases between the two ends. Germline CDR1 and CDR2: LGHNA and YSLEER. CDR3 amino acids: CASSPRQGLGEQYF. For the CDR3, the DNA is TGCGCCAGCAGCCCCCGACAGGGACTGGGTGAGCAGTACTTC.

The chain recombines TRBV2 with TRBJ2-3; no firm D call. This CDR3 spans 12 amino acids. Between the trimmed V and J ends, which lost 6 bases and 4 bases, there was a span of 8 bases. Looked up from germline, CDR1 is SNHLY and CDR2 is FYNNEI. The CDR3 DNA reads as TGTGCCAGCAGCGGATTGCCAGATACGCAGTATTTT. It is translated as CASSGLPDTQYF.

V usage is TRBV15 and J usage is TRBJ1-2; TRBD1 matches at 7 bases. V gave up 1 base and J gave up 4 bases; unmatched junction bases: 9. The germline CDR1 and CDR2 sequences are LNHNV and YYDKDF (reference sequence). The CDR3 consists of 16 residues. The CDR3 DNA reads as TGTGCCACCAGCAGAGTCGGACAGGTTGGGCCCTATGGCTACACCTTC. Amino acid sequence: CATSRVGQVGPYGYTF.

This chain links TRBV19 with TRBJ2-7; 10 positions agree with TRBD2. CDR1 is LNHDA, CDR2 SQIVND, per germline (reference sequence). This CDR3 region has 13 residues. V shed 6 bases, J shed 7 bases, and the junction held 6 bases outside the gene matches. CDR3 sequence (DNA): TGTGCCAGTAGGGGTAGCGGGAGGCTGGAGCAGTACTTC. This encodes CASRGSGRLEQYF.

This chain joins TRBV14 and TRBJ2-1; D gene ambiguous. This CDR3 region has 13 residues. The V gene lost 1 base and the J gene lost 6 bases, with 7 bases spanning the gap. Germline V gives CDR1 SGHDN, CDR2 FVKESK. The CDR3 here is CASSQGWANEQFF. CDR3 bases: TGTGCCAGCAGCCAAGGTTGGGCCAATGAGCAGTTCTTC.

The rearrangement links TRBV7-8 to TRBJ2-1; D is undetermined. The CDR3 is made up of 17 amino acids. Germline lookup yields CDR1 SGHVS and CDR2 FQNEAQ. V lost 0 bases, J lost 0 bases, and 12 bases lay in between. As DNA, the CDR3 is TGTGCCAGCAGCTTAGCGTCGGGTCTATCCTCCTACAATGAGCAGTTCTTC. Translation gives CASSLASGLSSYNEQFF.